This T cell receptor beta chain appears in the sequencing data of a study of a mutant IDH1 vaccine in newly diagnosed glioma. Trimming left V 0 bases short and J 2 bases short, with 10 bases between. The CDR3 extends over 15 amino acids. CDR1 and CDR2 (germline): MNHNY, SVGAGI (reference sequence). Points on this clone: The antigen is not known.

Regarding time point: week 47, end of study. It was 300 ug of mutant IDH1 20-mer peptide that made up each vaccine dose, given with topical imiquimod. Profiled with immunoSEQ multiplex PCR; TCRdb holds only in-frame clones, not every one. Found here are 10,000 to 15,000 clones, just over 75% of them singletons; the top ten hold 4%. The sequences come from PBMCs, collected from a glioma patient whose treatment included an IDH1 peptide vaccine. The rearrangement links TRBV6-6 to TRBJ2-5; a possible D gene is TRBD1 (5 bases). The receptor's source is a woman aged 40 to 49 with glioma. For the CDR3, the DNA is TGTGCCAGCAGTTACTCCACAGGATATCAAGAGACCCAGTACTTC. It yields the protein CASSYSTGYQETQYF.